This T cell receptor beta chain emerged from a study of follicular helper T cells after annual influenza vaccination. The wider study: Some donors were sampled over the 2013-2014, 2014-2015 and 2015-2016 vaccinations.

Time point specified: 2015-2016 season, 7 days after influenza vaccination. Each time point used about 40 to 100 mL of blood. ICOS+CD38+ and ICOS-CD38- fractions were sorted from non-naive CD4+CXCR5+PD-1+ cells. Germline V gene sequence: CDR1 SGHRS, CDR2 YFSETQ. CDR3 length: 14 residues. Deletions cut 2 bases from V and 4 bases from J, with 11 bases between. Produced via immunoSEQ multiplex PCR; TCRdb's table is partial and in-frame only. This sample has about 790 clones; roughly four fifths occur once, and the top ten carry approximately 2.5%. The clonotype comes from an adult who received the influenza vaccine. The material sequenced was CXCR5+ CD38+ circulating T follicular helper cells from blood, taken 7 days after influenza vaccination. Specified subset: circulating Tfh, non-naive CD4+CXCR5+PD-1+ (ICOS+CD38+ or ICOS-CD38-). This rearrangement joins TRBV5-1 to TRBJ2-3; D is possibly TRBD2 (5 bases). This chain's CDR3 is CASSFSGVADTQYF. CDR3 coding DNA: TGCGCCAGCAGCTTCTCCGGGGTGGCAGATACGCAGTATTTT.